This T cell receptor (beta chain) was captured in a study of graft-versus-host responses after intestinal transplantation. The wider study: Isolated intestinal, liver-intestinal, or multivisceral transplants were what recipients had. All of the recipients had induction that used anti-thymocyte globulin, then tacrolimus and steroids for around 3 years.

On this clone: Its antigen is not known.

Clones were sequenced by immunoSEQ multiplex PCR, and TCRdb holds only the in-frame ones, with some missing. The sample carries under 90,000 clones, 91% recorded once. Regarding the study as a whole: Recipient marrow contained GvH clones, some of which appeared first in ileum or blood. Researchers found peak circulating GvH clone levels linked to early post-transplant HvG declines.

Germline V gives CDR1 SGHNT, CDR2 YYREEE (reference sequence). CDR3 length: 15 amino acids. After removal of 4 bases from V and 3 bases from J, the junction contained 5 bases not matched to a gene. This TCR derives from a human donor who was the organ donor for an intestinal transplant. The chain employs TRBV5-4 and TRBJ2-7, with 12 bases identical to TRBD2. Here the sequenced sample was unstimulated CD4+ T cells sorted from spleen or lymph node cells, taken before transplant. CDR3 DNA sequence: TGTGCCAGCAGCCTCGGACTAGCGGGGTTCTACGAGCAGTACTTC. Translated, it gives CASSLGLAGFYEQYF. Full variable domain (rest looked up from reference TRBV5-4 and TRBJ2-7): ETGVTQSPTHLIKTRGQQVTLRCSSQSGHNTVSWYQQALGQGPQFIFQYYREEENGRGNFPPRFSGLQFPNYSSELNVNALELDDSALYLCASSLGLAGFYEQYFGPGTRLTVT.